A selection of T cell receptor beta chains follows, all from one sample in a study of T-cell reconstitution after alpha-beta-depleted transplantation in children. TCRdb passed the PCR reads through MiXCR, listing each CDR3 protein once. The profile covers hundreds of thousands of distinct CDR3 sequences, with roughly 7.8% appearing a single time and about 9.3% taken by the ten largest. The specimen was peripheral blood, collected 360 days after TCRalphabeta/CD19-depleted stem cell transplant. The receptors were gathered from a female patient aged 2-9 years who had a stem cell transplant for Fanconi anemia, so the T cells may come from the graft donor. The CDR3 runs from the conserved cysteine through the conserved F or W. D genes are given only for firm matches. The size entry is marked missing in some rows and otherwise reads once, few, many or a size class.

J: TRBJ2-1
D: TRBD2
V: TRBV6-4
size: once
DNA: TGTGCCAGCAGTGTGGCGGGGGGGATGGCCCCCTACAATGAGCAGTTCTTC
CDR3: CASSVAGGMAPYNEQFF

J: TRBJ2-3
D: TRBD1
V: TRBV7-3
size: .
DNA: TGTGCCAGCAGCTTGACAGGGTCTGCAGATACGCAGTATTTT
CDR3: CASSLTGSADTQYF

J: TRBJ1-4
D: .
V: TRBV7-6
size: .
DNA: TGTGCCAGCAGCCTAATTGGTTCAACTAATGAAAAACTGTTTTTT
CDR3: CASSLIGSTNEKLFF

J: TRBJ1-1
D: TRBD1
V: TRBV25-1
size: many
DNA: TGTGCCAGTCAACCAACGCTCGGACAGGGGAAGACTGAAGCTTTCTTT
CDR3: CASQPTLGQGKTEAFF

J: TRBJ1-2
D: TRBD1
V: TRBV28
size: .
DNA: TGTGCCAGCAGACCCAGCTTGACAGGGTCAGCCGGTGGCTACACCTTC
CDR3: CASRPSLTGSAGGYTF

J: TRBJ1-2
D: TRBD1
V: TRBV29-1
size: few
DNA: TGCAGCGTTGAAGTCCGGGACAGGGGTAGGGACTATGGCTACACCTTC
CDR3: CSVEVRDRGRDYGYTF

J: TRBJ2-7
D: .
V: TRBV7-2
size: many
DNA: TGTGCCAGCAGCAAAGGAGGTAGTTCCGAGCAGTACTTC
CDR3: CASSKGGSSEQYF

J: TRBJ2-3
D: TRBD2
V: TRBV20-1
size: many
DNA: TGCAGTGCTAGAGATGCTAGCGGGGTAGGAGATACGCAGTATTTT
CDR3: CSARDASGVGDTQYF

J: TRBJ2-7
D: .
V: TRBV12-3/TRBV12-4
size: many
DNA: TGTGCCAGCAGTCGGGACAACTACGAGCAGTACTTC
CDR3: CASSRDNYEQYF

J: TRBJ2-7
D: TRBD2
V: TRBV29-1
size: many
DNA: TGCAGCGCCCGAACCGAACACCTAGCGGGGGAATACGAGCAGTACTTC
CDR3: CSARTEHLAGEYEQYF

J: TRBJ2-3
D: TRBD2
V: TRBV20-1
size: many
DNA: TGCAGTGCTGGAGGAGGGCTAGCGGGCACAGATACGCAGTATTTT
CDR3: CSAGGGLAGTDTQYF

J: TRBJ2-5
D: .
V: TRBV2
size: many
DNA: TGTGCCAGCAGTGATCGTCGCCTCCAAGAGACCCAGTACTTC
CDR3: CASSDRRLQETQYF

J: TRBJ1-4
D: .
V: TRBV5-1
size: .
DNA: TGCGCCAGCAGCTTGCCAGGGAAGAATGAAAAACTGTTTTTT
CDR3: CASSLPGKNEKLFF

J: TRBJ2-7
D: TRBD2
V: TRBV4-1
size: .
DNA: TGCGCCAGCAGCCAAGACTTACTAGCGGGAGTCTTCCTCCTCTACGAGCAGTACTTC
CDR3: CASSQDLLAGVFLLYEQYF

J: TRBJ2-1
D: .
V: TRBV7-8
size: .
DNA: TGTGCCAGCAGCCGAAACTGGGGCGATGAGCAGTTCTTC
CDR3: CASSRNWGDEQFF

J: TRBJ1-1
D: .
V: TRBV5-1
size: many
DNA: TGTGCCAGCAGTTTAAGAGGGACTGAAGCTTTCTTT
CDR3: CASSLRGTEAFF

J: TRBJ1-6
D: TRBD1
V: TRBV20-1
size: few
DNA: TGCAGTGCTAGGGAGGACAGGGTACATTCACCCCTCCACTTT
CDR3: CSAREDRVHSPLHF

J: TRBJ1-1
D: .
V: TRBV20-1
size: many
DNA: TGCAGTGCTAGGGATCAACGGAGGAACACTGAAGCTTTCTTT
CDR3: CSARDQRRNTEAFF

J: TRBJ2-5
D: TRBD2
V: TRBV7-3
size: .
DNA: TGTGCCAGCAGCGTCTCCGGGGGGACGGAGACCCAGTACTTC
CDR3: CASSVSGGTETQYF

J: TRBJ2-3
D: TRBD1
V: TRBV24-1
size: many
DNA: TGTGCCACCAGTGACCCCAAGGGACAGGGAGCAGATACGCAGTATTTT
CDR3: CATSDPKGQGADTQYF

J: TRBJ1-1
D: .
V: TRBV27
size: many
DNA: TGTGCCAGCAGTTTACTGCCAATGAACACTGAAGCTTTCTTT
CDR3: CASSLLPMNTEAFF

J: TRBJ2-7
D: .
V: TRBV3-1
size: many
DNA: TGTGCCAGCAGCCACAACAGACGTAACTACGAGCAGTACTTC
CDR3: CASSHNRRNYEQYF

J: TRBJ1-2
D: .
V: TRBV4-2
size: many
DNA: TGTGCCAGCAGCCAAGATGGTCAGTTACTTTATGGCTACACCTTC
CDR3: CASSQDGQLLYGYTF

J: TRBJ2-4
D: TRBD2
V: TRBV2
size: .
DNA: TGTGCCAGCAGTGACTTAGCGGGGCCTGCCAAAAACATTCAGTACTTC
CDR3: CASSDLAGPAKNIQYF

J: TRBJ2-5
D: TRBD2
V: TRBV20-1
size: .
DNA: TGCAGTGTGACAGCGGGAGACCGCCAAGAGACCCAGTACTTC
CDR3: CSVTAGDRQETQYF

J: TRBJ2-1
D: TRBD2
V: TRBV9
size: .
DNA: TGTGCCAGCAGCGTAGTTAGCGGGAGGTCGGGCAATGAGCAGTTCTTC
CDR3: CASSVVSGRSGNEQFF

J: TRBJ1-1
D: TRBD1
V: TRBV10-3
size: many
DNA: TGTGCCATCAGTGACCCTCGGTCCGGGACAGGGACTTTCTTT
CDR3: CAISDPRSGTGTFF

J: TRBJ1-6
D: TRBD1
V: TRBV6-5
size: .
DNA: TGTGCCAGCAGTTTGACAGGGGTGGCGAAATATAATTCACCCCTCCACTTT
CDR3: CASSLTGVAKYNSPLHF

J: TRBJ1-2
D: TRBD1
V: TRBV6-1
size: .
DNA: TGTGCCAGCAGTATTACCGGGACAGGGGCGAATGGCTACACCTTC
CDR3: CASSITGTGANGYTF

J: TRBJ2-7
D: TRBD1
V: TRBV20-1
size: many
DNA: TGCAGTGCTAGCAGGACAGGATTCTCCTACGAGCAGTACTTC
CDR3: CSASRTGFSYEQYF

J: TRBJ1-5
D: .
V: TRBV7-2
size: many
DNA: TGTGCCAGCAGCTTAGCGGACCGGGCCTTTAGCAATCAGCCCCAGCATTTT
CDR3: CASSLADRAFSNQPQHF

J: TRBJ2-3
D: TRBD2
V: TRBV20-1
size: many
DNA: TGCAGTGCTAGAGTTCTGAAAGTTAGCGGGAGGCTGGCAGATACGCAGTATTTT
CDR3: CSARVLKVSGRLADTQYF

J: TRBJ1-4
D: TRBD1
V: TRBV11-1
size: .
DNA: TGTGCCAGCAGCTTAGTCGCCCGGCGGGACAGGACAACTAATGAAAAACTGTTTTTT
CDR3: CASSLVARRDRTTNEKLFF

J: TRBJ2-2
D: TRBD2
V: TRBV20-1
size: many
DNA: TGCAGTGCTAGAGGTTACACCCAACTAGCGGGAGACACCGGGGAGCTGTTTTTT
CDR3: CSARGYTQLAGDTGELFF

J: TRBJ1-5
D: TRBD1
V: TRBV28
size: many
DNA: TGTGCCAGCAGTTTATGGTCTGGACAGGGCAGCAATCAGCCCCAGCATTTT
CDR3: CASSLWSGQGSNQPQHF

J: TRBJ2-3
D: .
V: TRBV7-9
size: .
DNA: TGTGCCAGCAGCTACGTAGGGGTGAGCACAGATACGCAGTATTTT
CDR3: CASSYVGVSTDTQYF

J: TRBJ1-1
D: .
V: TRBV6-5
size: many
DNA: TGTGCCAGCAGGAGGGCAGCTGAAGCTTTCTTT
CDR3: CASRRAAEAFF

J: TRBJ2-7
D: .
V: TRBV6-5
size: few
DNA: TGTGCCAGCAGTTACCTTTCGACGTTCTCCTACGAGCAGTACTTC
CDR3: CASSYLSTFSYEQYF

J: TRBJ2-3
D: .
V: TRBV20-1
size: many
DNA: TGCAGTGCTAGAGATCAGAGGTGGGCAGAAGATACGCAGTATTTT
CDR3: CSARDQRWAEDTQYF

J: TRBJ1-6
D: .
V: TRBV7-9
size: many
DNA: TGTGCCAGCAGCTTAGAAGCGAACAGCTATTCACCCCTCCACTTT
CDR3: CASSLEANSYSPLHF